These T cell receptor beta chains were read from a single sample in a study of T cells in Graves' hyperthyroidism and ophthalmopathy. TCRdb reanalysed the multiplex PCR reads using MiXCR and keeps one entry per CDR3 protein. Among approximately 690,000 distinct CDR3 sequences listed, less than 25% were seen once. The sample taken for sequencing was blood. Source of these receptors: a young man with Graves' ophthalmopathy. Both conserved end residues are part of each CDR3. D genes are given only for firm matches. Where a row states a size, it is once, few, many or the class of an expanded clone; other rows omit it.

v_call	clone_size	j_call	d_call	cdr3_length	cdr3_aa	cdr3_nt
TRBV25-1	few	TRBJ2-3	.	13	CASSPPLADTQYF	TGTGCCAGCAGTCCCCCCTTGGCAGATACGCAGTATTTT
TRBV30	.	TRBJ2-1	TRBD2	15	CAWSELGLASGEQFF	TGTGCCTGGAGTGAGTTGGGACTAGCCAGCGGTGAGCAGTTCTTC
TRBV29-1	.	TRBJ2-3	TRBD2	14	CSVGLAGGTDTQYF	TGCAGCGTCGGACTAGCGGGCGGCACAGATACGCAGTATTTT
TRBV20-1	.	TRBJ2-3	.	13	CSARSPNTDTQYF	TGCAGTGCTAGATCCCCGAACACAGATACGCAGTATTTT
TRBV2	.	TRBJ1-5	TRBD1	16	CASSVDRDHSNQPQHF	TGTGCCAGCAGTGTGGACAGGGACCATAGCAATCAGCCCCAGCATTTT
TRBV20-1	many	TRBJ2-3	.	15	CSAIGGSGNTDTQYF	TGCAGTGCAATAGGGGGCAGCGGGAACACAGATACGCAGTATTTT
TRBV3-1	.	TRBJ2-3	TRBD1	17	CASTLGGTGDYTDTQYF	TGTGCCAGCACCTTAGGGGGGACAGGTGACTACACAGATACGCAGTATTTT
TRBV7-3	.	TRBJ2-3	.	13	CASSFGATDTQYF	TGTGCCAGCAGCTTTGGCGCCACAGATACGCAGTATTTT
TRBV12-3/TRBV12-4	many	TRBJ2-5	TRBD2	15	CASSLGLAGLETQYF	TGTGCCAGCAGCTTGGGACTAGCGGGATTAGAGACCCAGTACTTC
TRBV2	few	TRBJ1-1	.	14	CATTTGTEPSEAFF	TGTGCCACAACAACGGGGACGGAGCCCAGTGAAGCTTTCTTT
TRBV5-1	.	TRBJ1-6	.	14	CASSLEGVRSPLHF	TGCGCCAGCAGCTTGGAAGGGGTTCGTTCACCCCTCCACTTT
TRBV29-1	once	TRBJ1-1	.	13	CVVGGIQGTEAFF	TGCGTGGTAGGGGGGATCCAGGGAACTGAAGCTTTCTTT
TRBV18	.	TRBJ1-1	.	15	CASSPPDRQSPEAFF	TGTGCCAGCTCACCCCCAGATCGACAGTCACCTGAAGCTTTCTTT
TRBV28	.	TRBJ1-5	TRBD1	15	CASSLVTGGNQPQHF	TGTGCCAGCAGTTTAGTAACAGGGGGCAATCAGCCCCAGCATTTT
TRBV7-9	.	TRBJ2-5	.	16	CASSLGISGMEETRYF	TGTGCCAGCAGCTTAGGTATTTCGGGAATGGAAGAGACCCGGTACTTC
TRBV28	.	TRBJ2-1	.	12	CASNTGLNEQFF	TGTGCCAGCAATACAGGGCTGAATGAGCAGTTCTTC